This T cell receptor (beta chain) is drawn from a study of blood T cell repertoires in COVID-19. As for the study in general: COVID-19 samples from acute and convalescent phases originated in the United States, Italy and Spain. Sample material is recorded as cDNA or gDNA derived from T cells, B-cell-depleted T cells, or PBMCs.

Germline V gene data show CDR1 as MNHEY and CDR2 as SVGAGI. V gave up 4 bases and J gave up 2 bases; unmatched junction bases: 6. The CDR3 length is 15 residues. Per the original methods: Estimates of nucleated cell counts were drawn from the amplification of reference gene primers. Here immunoSEQ multiplex PCR was the method, and the copy in TCRdb shows in-frame clones only, minus some. V and J calls and clone size are given by that table; D and trimming were obtained from the DNA. The table has about 150,000 clones, 80% seen once. This chain joins TRBV6-5 and TRBJ2-7, with 9 bases lining up with TRBD1. The sequence was collected from a man in his sixties with acute or convalescent COVID-19. The specimen sequenced was peripheral blood. The CDR3 spells CASSSTGTGPYEQYF. In nucleotides, the CDR3 is TGTGCCAGCAGTTCTACCGGGACAGGGCCCTACGAGCAGTACTTC.